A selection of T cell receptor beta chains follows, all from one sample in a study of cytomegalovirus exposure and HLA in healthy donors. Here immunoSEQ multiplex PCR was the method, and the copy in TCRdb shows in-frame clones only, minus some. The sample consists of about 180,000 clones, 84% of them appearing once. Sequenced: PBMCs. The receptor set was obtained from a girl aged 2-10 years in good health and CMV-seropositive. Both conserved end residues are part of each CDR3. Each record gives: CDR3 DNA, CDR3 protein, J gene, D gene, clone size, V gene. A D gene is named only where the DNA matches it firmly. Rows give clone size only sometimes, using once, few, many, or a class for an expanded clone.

CDR3nt: TGTGCCAGTAGTAGTGCCAGGGACACTGAAGCTTTCTTT; CDR3aa: CASSSARDTEAFF; j_gene: TRBJ1-1; d_gene: NA; abundance: NA; v_gene: TRBV19
CDR3nt: TGCGCCAGCAGCCTCGAGGTCGATCAGCCCCAGCATTTT; CDR3aa: CASSLEVDQPQHF; j_gene: TRBJ1-5; d_gene: NA; abundance: NA; v_gene: TRBV4-1
CDR3nt: TGTGCTAGTGGTTTTGAGTCCAGGGACACTGAAGCTTTCTTT; CDR3aa: CASGFESRDTEAFF; j_gene: TRBJ1-1; d_gene: NA; abundance: NA; v_gene: TRBV12-5
CDR3nt: TGTGCCAGCAGTTACGGACAGGGAAGCTCTGGAAACACCATATATTTT; CDR3aa: CASSYGQGSSGNTIYF; j_gene: TRBJ1-3; d_gene: TRBD1; abundance: NA; v_gene: TRBV5-6
CDR3nt: TGCGCCAGCAGGGGGGGGACTAGCGGAACCTCCTACGAGCAGTACTTC; CDR3aa: CASRGGTSGTSYEQYF; j_gene: TRBJ2-7; d_gene: TRBD2; abundance: NA; v_gene: TRBV5-1
CDR3nt: TGTGCCAGCAGCTCTGGAGCTACAGGGGCCGAGCAGTACTTC; CDR3aa: CASSSGATGAEQYF; j_gene: TRBJ2-7; d_gene: TRBD1; abundance: once; v_gene: TRBV7-6
CDR3nt: TGTGCCAGCAGCCGGGACAGGGTGGATGGCTACACCTTC; CDR3aa: CASSRDRVDGYTF; j_gene: TRBJ1-2; d_gene: TRBD1; abundance: NA; v_gene: TRBV5-6
CDR3nt: TGTGCCAGCAGCACCTCACCCGAGCCGAACACTGAAGCTTTCTTT; CDR3aa: CASSTSPEPNTEAFF; j_gene: TRBJ1-1; d_gene: NA; abundance: NA; v_gene: TRBV6-5
CDR3nt: TGCGCCAGCAGCTTGAATGGACAGGGGTTCATGAACACTGAAGCTTTCTTT; CDR3aa: CASSLNGQGFMNTEAFF; j_gene: TRBJ1-1; d_gene: TRBD1; abundance: NA; v_gene: TRBV5-1
CDR3nt: TGTGCCAGCAGCCTTGCGGGGCTGGGGACTGAAGCTTTCTTT; CDR3aa: CASSLAGLGTEAFF; j_gene: TRBJ1-1; d_gene: NA; abundance: few; v_gene: TRBV13
CDR3nt: TGTGCCAGTAGTATGGGGGGGACTGAGCAGTTCTTC; CDR3aa: CASSMGGTEQFF; j_gene: TRBJ2-1; d_gene: TRBD2; abundance: once; v_gene: TRBV19
CDR3nt: TGTGCCAGCAGTGAGGGACAGGCCACCGGGGAGCTGTTTTTT; CDR3aa: CASSEGQATGELFF; j_gene: TRBJ2-2; d_gene: TRBD1; abundance: few; v_gene: TRBV2
CDR3nt: TGTGCCAGCAGTGAGGAGTGGTACTATGGCTACACCTTC; CDR3aa: CASSEEWYYGYTF; j_gene: TRBJ1-2; d_gene: NA; abundance: NA; v_gene: TRBV25-1
CDR3nt: TGTGCCAGCAGCGCTAGCGGGAGGGGGTCCACAGATACGCAGTATTTT; CDR3aa: CASSASGRGSTDTQYF; j_gene: TRBJ2-3; d_gene: TRBD2; abundance: NA; v_gene: TRBV7-6
CDR3nt: TGCAGCGTTGAAAGCGTCAGGGGGCCTTCCTACGAGCAGTACTTC; CDR3aa: CSVESVRGPSYEQYF; j_gene: TRBJ2-7; d_gene: TRBD1; abundance: NA; v_gene: TRBV29-1
CDR3nt: TGTGCCAGCAGAGAGAGTTCCTACGAGCAGTACTTC; CDR3aa: CASRESSYEQYF; j_gene: TRBJ2-7; d_gene: NA; abundance: NA; v_gene: TRBV2
CDR3nt: TGCGCCAGCACGGGGGGCACCGGGGAGCTGTTTTTT; CDR3aa: CASTGGTGELFF; j_gene: TRBJ2-2; d_gene: TRBD2; abundance: NA; v_gene: TRBV10-2
CDR3nt: TGCGCCAGCAGCCTTCAGGGTTTCGAAAAACTGTTTTTT; CDR3aa: CASSLQGFEKLFF; j_gene: TRBJ1-4; d_gene: NA; abundance: NA; v_gene: TRBV5-1
CDR3nt: TGTGCCAGCAGCCCGGGACAGGGGGCGATTGCTTTCTTT; CDR3aa: CASSPGQGAIAFF; j_gene: TRBJ1-1; d_gene: TRBD1; abundance: NA; v_gene: TRBV7-9
CDR3nt: TGTGCCAGCAGCCTCCGACAGACAAAGGACTACAATGAGCAGTTCTTC; CDR3aa: CASSLRQTKDYNEQFF; j_gene: TRBJ2-1; d_gene: NA; abundance: NA; v_gene: TRBV7-3
CDR3nt: TGCGCCAGCAGCTTGTTTTTTGGTGTGAGCACTGAAGCTTTCTTT; CDR3aa: CASSLFFGVSTEAFF; j_gene: TRBJ1-1; d_gene: NA; abundance: NA; v_gene: TRBV5-1
CDR3nt: TGCGCCAGCAGTGTCAAGGGAGGGAACACTGAAGCTTTCTTT; CDR3aa: CASSVKGGNTEAFF; j_gene: TRBJ1-1; d_gene: NA; abundance: NA; v_gene: TRBV10-2
CDR3nt: TGTGCCAGCAGCGCCGTAGGAGGGACCAGCACAGATACGCAGTATTTT; CDR3aa: CASSAVGGTSTDTQYF; j_gene: TRBJ2-3; d_gene: NA; abundance: NA; v_gene: TRBV9
CDR3nt: TGTGCCAGCAGCTTGCTAACCGAGCAGTACTTC; CDR3aa: CASSLLTEQYF; j_gene: TRBJ2-7; d_gene: NA; abundance: few; v_gene: TRBV5-8
CDR3nt: TGCAGCGTTGCGGGAACCGGGGAGCTGTTTTTT; CDR3aa: CSVAGTGELFF; j_gene: TRBJ2-2; d_gene: NA; abundance: NA; v_gene: TRBV29-1